This T cell receptor beta chain was observed in a study of T cells in Graves' hyperthyroidism and ophthalmopathy. At the level of the study: Sampling of peripheral blood happened at initial diagnosis, prior to any treatment.

Study outcomes and limitations: The model forecast ophthalmopathy, anticipating it by a median approximately 7 months before onset. Ophthalmopathy and stable hyperthyroidism were told apart by a 13 V-J model.

Amplification yielded TCR beta CDR3 regions, with RNA transcripts as the source. The study used the HTBI primer set for a first-round RT-PCR of the TCR CDR3. MiXCR, run by TCRdb on the multiplex PCR reads, gives a single entry per CDR3 protein. This sample yields approximately 720,000 distinct CDR3 sequences, of which around 20% are seen a single time; over 15% belongs to the top ten. Trimming pared 5 bases from V and 5 bases from J, leaving 21 bases between. CDR1 and CDR2 from the germline V gene are DFQATT and SNEGSKA (reference sequence). This CDR3 is 15 amino acids long. Regarding this clonotype: No antigen is known for it. Just one base apart from a much larger clone, this may be a read error.

Lactation, pregnancy, other autoimmune disease or uncontrolled infection excluded patients. Source material: blood. This chain uses TRBV20-1 with TRBJ1-1; D possibly corresponds to TRBD1 (5 bases). The TCR comes from a woman aged 50 to 65 with Graves' hyperthyroidism that later progressed to Graves' ophthalmopathy. CDR3 sequence reads: CSACHPGEGRTEAFF. The DNA for the CDR3 is TGCAGTGCTTGTCATCCGGGAGAGGGGAGGACTGAAGCTTTCTTT.